Listed here are 10 T cell receptor beta chains from one sample, sequenced in a study of Graves' ophthalmopathy and Graves' hyperthyroidism. TCR beta CDR3 regions were amplified from RNA transcripts. After a first-round RT-PCR with HTBI primers, a second-round multiplex PCR was run. TCRdb independently ran MiXCR on the multiplex PCR reads; one entry per CDR3 protein. The sample includes 620,000 or so distinct CDR3 sequences, 20% to 25% of them seen just once. Input material: peripheral blood. The receptors originated from a woman younger than 35 with stable Graves' hyperthyroidism. Some clones in this sample may be carry-over from other donors' samples.

V is TRBV4-1 and J is TRBJ2-7; D is tentatively TRBD1 or TRBD2 (5 bases each). The germline gives CDR1 MGHRA, CDR2 YSYEKL. CDR3 length: 14 residues. V was shortened by 4 bases and J by 1 base, with 11 bases between the two germline ends. CDR3 nucleotides: TGCGCCAGCAGCCCGGGGCGGCAGTCCTACGAGCAGTACTTC. This translates into CASSPGRQSYEQYF.

This clonotype was counted ten times or more. The chain uses TRBV20-1 and TRBJ2-7; TRBD2 aligns across 8 bases. Germline CDR1 reads DFQATT; CDR2 reads SNEGSKA (reference sequence). The CDR3 has 13 amino acids. The J segment lost 2 bases and the V segment lost 4 bases, leaving 4 bases of the junction unmatched. The CDR3 DNA sequence: TGCAGTGCTACGAGCGGGAGTACCTACGAGCAGTACTTC. This codes for CSATSGSTYEQYF.

This rearrangement joins TRBV28 to TRBJ1-6; D perhaps matches TRBD1 (5 bases). Germline CDR1 is MDHEN and CDR2 is SYDVKM. The V end was cut by 7 bases, the J end by 0 bases, with 16 bases between. This CDR3 comprises 17 residues. CDR3 loop: CASIGGTASSYNSPLHF. The CDR3 bases are TGTGCCAGCATCGGGGGAACAGCGAGCTCCTATAATTCACCCCTCCACTTT.

This chain links TRBV7-2 with TRBJ2-7, with D possibly TRBD2 on 6 matching bases. V was trimmed by 1 base and J by 7 bases, leaving 14 bases between them. CDR1 is SGHTA and CDR2 is FQGNSA in the germline V gene. This CDR3 comprises 14 residues. In nucleotides, the CDR3 is TGTGCCAGCAGCTTAGACGGAGGGCGAGGAGAGCAGTACTTC. Its protein is CASSLDGGRGEQYF.

The chain joins TRBV12-3 or TRBV12-4 to TRBJ2-7, with 7 bases fitting TRBD2. J was trimmed by 3 bases and V by 6 bases; bases with no gene match: 14. This CDR3 has 16 amino acids. CDR3 sequence reads: CASRPPVFAGVYEQYF. In DNA, the CDR3 is TGTGCCAGCAGACCTCCCGTTTTTGCGGGAGTCTACGAGCAGTACTTC.

This clonotype was seen many times. The chain links TRBV2 to TRBJ2-5; 11 bases align to TRBD2. V dropped 6 bases and J dropped 2; count of bases not matched to a gene: 5. Per germline, CDR1 SNHLY and CDR2 FYNNEI. CDR3 length: 15 amino acids. In DNA form, the CDR3 reads TGTGCCAGCAGATTCGGGACTAGCGGACAAGAGACCCAGTACTTC. Its protein product is CASRFGTSGQETQYF.

This clonotype has a single count. The chain links TRBV19 to TRBJ2-7, with D perhaps matching TRBD2 (5 bases). CDR3 length equals 16 residues. V gave up 9 bases and J gave up 6 bases, with 27 bases separating them. CDR1 LNHDA and CDR2 SQIVND come from the germline V gene (reference sequence). CDR3 residues: CASSLVRNRRTSEQYF. The CDR3 DNA reads as TGTGCCAGCAGCTTAGTTCGCAACCGCAGGACTTCCGAGCAGTACTTC.

This clonotype was observed many times. One junction end disagrees with the germline gene, perhaps due to a read error. The V call is TRBV20-1, the J call TRBJ1-6; 7 bases are a match to TRBD1. CDR1 and CDR2 from the germline V gene are DFQATT and SNEGSKA (reference sequence). There are 13 residues in the CDR3. CDR3 DNA: TGCAGTGCTCCAACAGGGGAAAATTCACCCTTCCACTTT. Translation gives CSAPTGENSPFHF.

The rearrangement joins TRBV11-2 to TRBJ2-7, with a weak D call TRBD2 (5 bases). This CDR3 is built from 15 residues. V was shortened by 5 bases and J by 2 bases, with 16 bases between the two germline ends. Germline CDR1 reads SGHAT; CDR2 reads FQNNGV. CDR3 protein: CASSVQGNGAYEQYF. For the CDR3, the DNA is TGTGCCAGCAGCGTCCAAGGGAACGGGGCCTACGAGCAGTACTTC. The entire variable domain, with the rest obtained from reference TRBV11-2 and TRBJ2-7, is as follows: EAGVAQSPRYKIIEKRQSVAFWCNPISGHATLYWYQQILGQGPKLLIQFQNNGVVDDSQLPKDRFSAERLKGVDSTLKIQPAKLEDSAVYLCASSVQGNGAYEQYFGPGTRLTVT.

The chain combines TRBV9 with TRBJ1-3; D gene uncertain. This CDR3 has 16 residues. Germline assignment: CDR1 SGDLS and CDR2 YYNGEE. The V end was cut by 0 bases, the J end by 0 bases, with 10 bases between. This CDR3 reads CASSVATVFSGNTIYF. CDR3 nucleotide sequence: TGTGCCAGCAGCGTAGCTACAGTTTTCTCTGGAAACACCATATATTTT.